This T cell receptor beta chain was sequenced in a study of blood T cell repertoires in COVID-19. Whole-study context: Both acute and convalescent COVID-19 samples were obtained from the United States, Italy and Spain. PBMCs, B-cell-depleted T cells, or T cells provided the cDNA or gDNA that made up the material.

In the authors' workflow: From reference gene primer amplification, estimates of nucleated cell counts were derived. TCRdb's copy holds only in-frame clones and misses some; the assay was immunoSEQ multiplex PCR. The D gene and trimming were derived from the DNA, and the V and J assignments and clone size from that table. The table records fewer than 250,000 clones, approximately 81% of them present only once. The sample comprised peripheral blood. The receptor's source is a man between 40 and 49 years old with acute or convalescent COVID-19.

The CDR3 is CASSRTGVGTGELFF. DNA of the CDR3: TGTGCCAGCAGCCGTACAGGGGTGGGGACCGGGGAGCTGTTTTTT. The rearrangement links TRBV6-5 to TRBJ2-2, with 7 bases matching TRBD1. This CDR3 spans 15 amino acids. Per germline, CDR1 MNHEY and CDR2 SVGAGI. The V gene end was trimmed by 6 bases and the J gene end by 5 bases; junction bases not matched to a gene: 9.